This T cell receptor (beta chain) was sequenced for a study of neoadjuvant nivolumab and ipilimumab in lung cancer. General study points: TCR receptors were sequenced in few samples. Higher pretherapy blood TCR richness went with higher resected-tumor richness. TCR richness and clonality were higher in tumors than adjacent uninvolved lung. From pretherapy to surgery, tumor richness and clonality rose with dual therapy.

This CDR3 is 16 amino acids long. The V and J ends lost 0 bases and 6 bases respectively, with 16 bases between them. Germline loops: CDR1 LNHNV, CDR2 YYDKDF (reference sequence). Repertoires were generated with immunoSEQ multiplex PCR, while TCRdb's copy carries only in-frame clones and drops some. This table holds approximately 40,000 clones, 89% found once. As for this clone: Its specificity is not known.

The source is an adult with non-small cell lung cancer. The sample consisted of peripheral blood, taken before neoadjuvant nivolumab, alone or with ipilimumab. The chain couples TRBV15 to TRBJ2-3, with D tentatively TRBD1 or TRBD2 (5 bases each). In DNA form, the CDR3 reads TGTGCCACCAGCAGAGATGCAGGCCAGGGACCCGATACGCAGTATTTT. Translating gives CATSRDAGQGPDTQYF.